This T cell receptor (beta chain) comes out of a study of response to subunit inactivated influenza vaccine (dated by TCRdb to the late 2010s). At the level of the whole study: Deep quantitative T cell receptor repertoire profiling was used in the study to track responses to a trivalent subunit inactivated influenza vaccine. Study-wide findings and limitations: It was suggested by the authors that each seasonal influenza vaccination may recruit only a limited number of new T cells.

The time point label corresponds to: more than 35 days after influenza vaccine administration. Library preparation used RT-PCR. The sample was run on an Illumina HiSeq 2500. TCRdb took the public reads, trimmed them with fastp at Q25, ran MiXCR for clone calling and kept in-frame beta chains. Here each entry gathers all rows of one CDR3 protein and keeps the most common genes and DNA. Present in this sample are 430,000 or so distinct CDR3 sequences, approximately 11% of which were seen just once. The biggest ten clones account for approximately 12% of the sample. V lost 6 bases and J lost 5 bases, and the count of bases not matched to a germline gene is 10. Based on the germline V gene, the CDR1 and CDR2 sequences are MNHEY and SVGEGT. The CDR3 covers 14 residues, taking in both the cysteine and the phenylalanine. The CDR3 DNA has 42 bases and is translated from base 1. This clonotype was seen a few times. Which antigen it targets is not known. Nothing much larger sits one base from this clone, and base qualities are not available.

The chain links TRBV6-2 or TRBV6-3 with TRBJ2-7, with 7 bases in between that match TRBD2. This receptor was taken from a man aged 50-59 years who received an inactivated influenza vaccine. Donor details come from another sample of the same person, matched by shared clones. Specimen: PBMCs from blood, collected about 6 weeks after vaccination. The bases are TGTGCCAGCAGACACAGGACTAGAAGCGACGAGCAGTACTTC. Its product reads: CASRHRTRSDEQYF.